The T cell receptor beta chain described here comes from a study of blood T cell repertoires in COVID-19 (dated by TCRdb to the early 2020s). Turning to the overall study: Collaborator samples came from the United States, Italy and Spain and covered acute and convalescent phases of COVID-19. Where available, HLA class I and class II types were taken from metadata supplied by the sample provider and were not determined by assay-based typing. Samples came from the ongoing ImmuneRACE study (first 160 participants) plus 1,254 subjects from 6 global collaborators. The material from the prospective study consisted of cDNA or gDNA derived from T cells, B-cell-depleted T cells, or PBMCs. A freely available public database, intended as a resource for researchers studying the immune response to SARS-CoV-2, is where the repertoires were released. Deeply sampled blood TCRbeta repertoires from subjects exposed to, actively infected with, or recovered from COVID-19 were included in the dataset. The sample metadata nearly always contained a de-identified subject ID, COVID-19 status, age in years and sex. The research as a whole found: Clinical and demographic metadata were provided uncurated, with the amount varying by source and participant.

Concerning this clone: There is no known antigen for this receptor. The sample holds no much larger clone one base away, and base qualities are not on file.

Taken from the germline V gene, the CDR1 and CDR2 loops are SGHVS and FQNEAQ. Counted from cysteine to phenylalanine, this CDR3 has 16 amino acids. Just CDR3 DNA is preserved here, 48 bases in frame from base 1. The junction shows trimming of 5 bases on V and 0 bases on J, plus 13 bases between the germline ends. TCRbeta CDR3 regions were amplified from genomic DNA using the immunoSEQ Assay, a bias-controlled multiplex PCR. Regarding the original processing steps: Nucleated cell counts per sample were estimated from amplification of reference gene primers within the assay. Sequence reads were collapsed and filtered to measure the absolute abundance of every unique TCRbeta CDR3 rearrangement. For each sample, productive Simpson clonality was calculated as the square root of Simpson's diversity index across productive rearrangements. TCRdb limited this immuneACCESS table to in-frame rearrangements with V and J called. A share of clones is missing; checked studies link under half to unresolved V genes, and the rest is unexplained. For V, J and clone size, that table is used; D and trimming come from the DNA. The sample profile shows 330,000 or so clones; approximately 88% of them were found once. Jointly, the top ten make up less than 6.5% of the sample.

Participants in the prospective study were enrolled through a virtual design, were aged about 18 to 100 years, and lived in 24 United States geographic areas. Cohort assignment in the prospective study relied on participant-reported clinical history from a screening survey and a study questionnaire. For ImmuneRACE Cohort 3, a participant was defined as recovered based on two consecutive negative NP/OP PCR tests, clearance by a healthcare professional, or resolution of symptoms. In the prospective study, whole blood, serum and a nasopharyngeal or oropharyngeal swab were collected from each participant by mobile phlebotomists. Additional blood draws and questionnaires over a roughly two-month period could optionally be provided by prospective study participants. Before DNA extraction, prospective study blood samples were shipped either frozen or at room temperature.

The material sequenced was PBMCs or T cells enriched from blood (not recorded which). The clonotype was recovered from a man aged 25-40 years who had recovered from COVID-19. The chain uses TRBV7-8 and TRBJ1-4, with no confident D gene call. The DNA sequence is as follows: TGTGCCAGCAGCAAACCCGACACTTCAACTAATGAAAAACTGTTTTTT. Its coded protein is CASSKPDTSTNEKLFF.